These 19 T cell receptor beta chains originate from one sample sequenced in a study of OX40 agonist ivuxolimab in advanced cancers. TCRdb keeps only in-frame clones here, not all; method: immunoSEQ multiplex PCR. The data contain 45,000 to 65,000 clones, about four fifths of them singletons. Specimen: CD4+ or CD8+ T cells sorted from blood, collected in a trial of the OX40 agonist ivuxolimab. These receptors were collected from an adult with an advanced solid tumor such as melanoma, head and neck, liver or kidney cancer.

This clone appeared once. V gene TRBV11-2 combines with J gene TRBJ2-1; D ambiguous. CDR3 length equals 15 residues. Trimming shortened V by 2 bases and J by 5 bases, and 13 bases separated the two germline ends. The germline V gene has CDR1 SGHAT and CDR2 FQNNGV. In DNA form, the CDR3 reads TGTGCCAGCAGCTTAACCCGGAACCTCAACAATGAGCAGTTCTTC. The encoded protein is CASSLTRNLNNEQFF.

The CDR3 protein is CASSQVLGLAGGPYEQYF. The CDR3, as DNA: TGTGCCAGCAGCCAAGTTTTGGGACTAGCGGGGGGCCCCTACGAGCAGTACTTC. The chain combines TRBV4-2 with TRBJ2-7; 15 positions match TRBD2. The germline V gene encodes CDR1 LGHNA and CDR2 YNFKEQ. CDR3 length equals 18 residues. Unmatched junction bases numbered 6, after V lost 1 base and J lost 2 bases.

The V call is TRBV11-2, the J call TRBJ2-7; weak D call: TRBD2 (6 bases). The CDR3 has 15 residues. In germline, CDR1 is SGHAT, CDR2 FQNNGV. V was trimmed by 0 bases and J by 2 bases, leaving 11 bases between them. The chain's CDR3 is CASSLDLLATYEQYF. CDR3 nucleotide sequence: TGTGCCAGCAGCTTAGATCTCCTAGCGACCTACGAGCAGTACTTC.

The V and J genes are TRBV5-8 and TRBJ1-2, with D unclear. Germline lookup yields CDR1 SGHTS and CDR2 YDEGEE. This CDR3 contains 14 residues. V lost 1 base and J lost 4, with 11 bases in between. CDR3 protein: CASSLIGPGYGYTF. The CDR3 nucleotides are TGTGCCAGCAGCTTGATAGGGCCCGGCTATGGCTACACCTTC.

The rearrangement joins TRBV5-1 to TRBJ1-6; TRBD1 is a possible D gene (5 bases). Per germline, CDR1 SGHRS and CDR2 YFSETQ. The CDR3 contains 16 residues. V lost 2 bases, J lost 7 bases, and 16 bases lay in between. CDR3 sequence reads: CASSLEGVMGNSPLHF. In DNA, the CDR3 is TGCGCCAGCAGCTTAGAAGGGGTGATGGGGAATTCACCCCTCCACTTT.

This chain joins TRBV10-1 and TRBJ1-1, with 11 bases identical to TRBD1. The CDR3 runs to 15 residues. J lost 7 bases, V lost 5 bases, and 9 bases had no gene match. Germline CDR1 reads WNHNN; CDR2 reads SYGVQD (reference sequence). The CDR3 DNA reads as TGCGCCAGCAGTCTTCGGACAGGGGGCATAGGTGAAGCTTTCTTT. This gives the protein CASSLRTGGIGEAFF.

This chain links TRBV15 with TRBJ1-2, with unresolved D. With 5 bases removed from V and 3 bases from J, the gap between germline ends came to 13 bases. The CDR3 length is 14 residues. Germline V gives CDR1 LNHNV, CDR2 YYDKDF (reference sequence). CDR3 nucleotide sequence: TGTGCCACCAGCTCCCCCTCGACTTACTATGGCTACACCTTC. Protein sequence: CATSSPSTYYGYTF.

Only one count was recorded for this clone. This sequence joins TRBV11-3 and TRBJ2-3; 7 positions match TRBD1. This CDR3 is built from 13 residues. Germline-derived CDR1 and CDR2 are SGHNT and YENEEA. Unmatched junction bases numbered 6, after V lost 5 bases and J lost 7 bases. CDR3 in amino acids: CASSARDSHTQYF. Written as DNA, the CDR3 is TGTGCCAGCAGCGCCCGGGACAGTCATACGCAGTATTTT. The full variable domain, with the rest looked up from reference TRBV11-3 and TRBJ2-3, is EAGVVQSPRYKIIEKKQPVAFWCNPISGHNTLYWYLQNLGQGPELLIRYENEEAVDDSQLPKDRFSAERLKGVDSTLKIQPAELGDSAVYLCASSARDSHTQYFGPGTRLTVL.

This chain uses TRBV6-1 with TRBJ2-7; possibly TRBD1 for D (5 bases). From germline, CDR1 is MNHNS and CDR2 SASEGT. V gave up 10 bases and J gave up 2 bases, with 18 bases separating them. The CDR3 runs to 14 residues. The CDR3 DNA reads TGTGCCACCCTTGAACCAGGGCCAGCCTACGAGCAGTACTTC. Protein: CATLEPGPAYEQYF.

The CDR3 reads CASRSGISNQPQHF. The CDR3 DNA sequence: TGTGCCAGCAGGAGTGGCATTAGCAATCAGCCCCAGCATTTT. The V call is TRBV2, the J call TRBJ1-5, with D unresolved. With 6 bases removed from V and 0 bases from J, the gap between germline ends came to 9 bases. CDR1 is SNHLY and CDR2 is FYNNEI in the germline V gene. This CDR3 region has 14 residues.

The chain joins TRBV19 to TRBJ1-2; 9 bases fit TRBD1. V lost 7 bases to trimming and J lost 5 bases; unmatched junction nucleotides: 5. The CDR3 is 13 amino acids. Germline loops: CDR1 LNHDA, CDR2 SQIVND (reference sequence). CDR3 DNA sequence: TGTGCCAGTATTCCGGGACAGGGTTATGGCTACACCTTC. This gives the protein CASIPGQGYGYTF.

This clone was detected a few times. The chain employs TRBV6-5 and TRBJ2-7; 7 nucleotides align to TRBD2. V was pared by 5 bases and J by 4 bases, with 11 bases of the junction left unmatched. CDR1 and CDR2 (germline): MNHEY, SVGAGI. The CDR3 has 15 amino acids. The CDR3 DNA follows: TGTGCCAGCAGTGTCTCCTCGGGGGGAATATACGAGCAGTACTTC. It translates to CASSVSSGGIYEQYF.

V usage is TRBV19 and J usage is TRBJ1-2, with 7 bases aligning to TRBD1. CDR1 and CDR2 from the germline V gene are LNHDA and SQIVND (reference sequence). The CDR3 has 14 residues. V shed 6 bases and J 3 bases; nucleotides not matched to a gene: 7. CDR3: CASSPDRVDYGYTF. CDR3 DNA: TGTGCCAGTAGCCCAGACAGGGTCGACTATGGCTACACCTTC.

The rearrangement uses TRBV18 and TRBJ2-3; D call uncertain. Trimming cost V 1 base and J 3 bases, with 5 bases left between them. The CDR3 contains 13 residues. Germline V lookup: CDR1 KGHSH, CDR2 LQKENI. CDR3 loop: CASSPQATDTQYF. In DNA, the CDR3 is TGTGCCAGCTCACCACAGGCAACAGATACGCAGTATTTT.

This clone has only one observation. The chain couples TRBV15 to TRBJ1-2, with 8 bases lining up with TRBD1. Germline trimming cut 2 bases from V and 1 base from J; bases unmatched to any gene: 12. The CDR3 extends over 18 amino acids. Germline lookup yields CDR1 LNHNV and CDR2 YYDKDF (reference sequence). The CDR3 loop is CATSRWPGQAALNYGYTF. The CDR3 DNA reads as TGTGCCACCAGCAGATGGCCGGGACAGGCGGCTCTTAACTATGGCTACACCTTC.

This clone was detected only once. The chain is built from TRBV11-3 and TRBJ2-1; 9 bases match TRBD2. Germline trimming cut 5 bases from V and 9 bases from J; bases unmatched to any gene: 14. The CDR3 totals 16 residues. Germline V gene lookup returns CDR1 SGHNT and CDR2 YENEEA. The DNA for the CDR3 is TGTGCCAGCAGCCGGGCAGGCGGGGGGGGACCGGGTGAGCAGTTCTTC. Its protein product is CASSRAGGGGPGEQFF.

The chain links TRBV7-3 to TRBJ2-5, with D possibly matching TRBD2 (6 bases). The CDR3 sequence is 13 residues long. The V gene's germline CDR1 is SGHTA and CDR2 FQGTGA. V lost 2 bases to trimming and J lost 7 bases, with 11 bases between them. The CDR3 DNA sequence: TGTGCCAGCAGCTTAGAGGAGGGTTCGACCCAGTACTTC. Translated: CASSLEEGSTQYF.

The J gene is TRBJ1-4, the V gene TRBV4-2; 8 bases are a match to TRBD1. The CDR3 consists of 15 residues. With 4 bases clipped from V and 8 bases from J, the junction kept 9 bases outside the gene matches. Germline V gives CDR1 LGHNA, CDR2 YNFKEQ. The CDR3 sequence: CASSPRTGQNEKLFF. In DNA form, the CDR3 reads TGTGCCAGCAGCCCAAGGACAGGGCAAAACGAAAAACTGTTTTTT.

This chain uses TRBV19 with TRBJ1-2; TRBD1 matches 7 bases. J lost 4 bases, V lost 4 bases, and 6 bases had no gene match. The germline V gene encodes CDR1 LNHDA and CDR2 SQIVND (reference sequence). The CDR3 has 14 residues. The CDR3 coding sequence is TGTGCCAGTAGTAGAACAGGGGCTAGCTATGGCTACACCTTC. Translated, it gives CASSRTGASYGYTF. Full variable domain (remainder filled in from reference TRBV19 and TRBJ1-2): DGGITQSPKYLFRKEGQNVTLSCEQNLNHDAMYWYRQDPGQGLRLIYYSQIVNDFQKGDIAEGYSVSREKKESFPLTVTSAQKNPTAFYLCASSRTGASYGYTFGSGTRLTVV.